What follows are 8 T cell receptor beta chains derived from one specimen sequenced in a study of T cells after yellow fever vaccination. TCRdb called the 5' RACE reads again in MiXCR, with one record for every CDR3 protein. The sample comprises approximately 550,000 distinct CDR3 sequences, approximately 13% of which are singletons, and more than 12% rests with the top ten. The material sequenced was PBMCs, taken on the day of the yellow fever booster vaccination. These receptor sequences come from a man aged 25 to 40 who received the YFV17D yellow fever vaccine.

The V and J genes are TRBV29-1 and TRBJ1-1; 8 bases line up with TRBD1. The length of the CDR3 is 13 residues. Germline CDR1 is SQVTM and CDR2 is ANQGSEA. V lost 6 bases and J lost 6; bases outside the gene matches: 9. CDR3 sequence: CSVPGQGPPEAFF. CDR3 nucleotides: TGCAGCGTCCCCGGACAGGGCCCCCCTGAAGCTTTCTTT.

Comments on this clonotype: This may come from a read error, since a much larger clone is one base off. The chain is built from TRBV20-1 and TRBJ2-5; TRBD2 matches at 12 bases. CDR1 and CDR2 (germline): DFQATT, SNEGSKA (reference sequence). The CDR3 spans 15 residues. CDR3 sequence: CSARDQTSGSETQSF. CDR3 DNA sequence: TGCAGTGCTAGAGACCAGACTAGCGGGAGTGAGACCCAGTCCTTC.

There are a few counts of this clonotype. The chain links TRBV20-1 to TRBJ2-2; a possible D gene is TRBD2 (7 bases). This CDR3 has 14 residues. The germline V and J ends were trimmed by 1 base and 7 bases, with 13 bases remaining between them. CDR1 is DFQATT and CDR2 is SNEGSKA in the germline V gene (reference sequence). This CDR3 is CSARGHGGLGELFF. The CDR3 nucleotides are TGCAGTGCTAGAGGCCACGGGGGGCTCGGGGAGCTGTTTTTT.

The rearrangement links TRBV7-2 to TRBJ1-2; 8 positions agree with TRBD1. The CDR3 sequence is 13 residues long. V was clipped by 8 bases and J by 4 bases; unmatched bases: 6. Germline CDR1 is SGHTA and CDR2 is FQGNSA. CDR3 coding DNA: TGTGCCAGCGGAGCACAGGGGGTCTATGGCTACACCTTC. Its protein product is CASGAQGVYGYTF.

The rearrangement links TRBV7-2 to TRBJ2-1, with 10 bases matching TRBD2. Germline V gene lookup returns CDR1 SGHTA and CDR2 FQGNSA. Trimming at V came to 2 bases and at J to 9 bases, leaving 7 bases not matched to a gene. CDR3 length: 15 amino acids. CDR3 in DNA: TGTGCCAGCAGCTTAATAGCGGGAGGTTTAATTGAGCAGTTCTTC. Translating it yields CASSLIAGGLIEQFF.

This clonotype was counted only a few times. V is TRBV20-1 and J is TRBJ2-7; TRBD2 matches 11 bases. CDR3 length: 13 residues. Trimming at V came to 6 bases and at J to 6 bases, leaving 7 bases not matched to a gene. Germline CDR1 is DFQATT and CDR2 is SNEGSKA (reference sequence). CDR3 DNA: TGCAGTGCCGTTAGCGGGAGGGCCCGCGAGCAGTACTTC. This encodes CSAVSGRAREQYF.

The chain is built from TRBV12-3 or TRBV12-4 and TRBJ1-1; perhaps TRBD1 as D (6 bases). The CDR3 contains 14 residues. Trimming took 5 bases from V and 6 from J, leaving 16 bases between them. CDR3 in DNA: TGTGCCAGCAGTGGTTATACAGGGAATTCTGAAGCTTTCTTT. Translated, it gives CASSGYTGNSEAFF.

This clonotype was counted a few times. The CDR3 loop is CSAMGLAETQYF. The CDR3 region has the DNA TGCAGTGCTATGGGACTAGCGGAGACCCAGTACTTC. The rearrangement uses TRBV20-1 and TRBJ2-5; 10 bases agree with TRBD2. This CDR3 region has 12 residues. V dropped 4 bases and J dropped 5; count of bases not matched to a gene: 1. The V gene's germline CDR1 is DFQATT and CDR2 SNEGSKA (reference sequence).